This TCR beta chain came from a study of blood T cell repertoires in COVID-19. Across the whole study: Acute and convalescent COVID-19 samples came from the United States, Italy and Spain. Sources were T cells, B-cell-depleted T cells, or PBMCs; the material itself was cDNA or gDNA.

Under the authors' procedure: It was from reference gene primer amplification that nucleated cell counts were estimated. The data were produced by immunoSEQ multiplex PCR, yet TCRdb's version contains in-frame clones alone and is incomplete. Clone size and the V and J calls come from that table; the DNA yielded D and trimming. The sample includes about 88,000 clones, roughly 85% of them seen just once. The receptor was isolated from a human donor in a cohort sampled during active COVID-19. The sequenced sample consisted of peripheral blood.

The CDR3 region has the DNA TGTGCCAGCAGCTTGGAGACACAAGTCTACACCTTC. Its protein product is CASSLETQVYTF. The chain combines TRBV5-5 with TRBJ1-2; D remains ambiguous. The germline CDR1 and CDR2 sequences are SGHKS and YYEKEE (reference sequence). This CDR3 spans 12 amino acids. The V end was cut by 0 bases, the J end by 10 bases, with 10 bases between.